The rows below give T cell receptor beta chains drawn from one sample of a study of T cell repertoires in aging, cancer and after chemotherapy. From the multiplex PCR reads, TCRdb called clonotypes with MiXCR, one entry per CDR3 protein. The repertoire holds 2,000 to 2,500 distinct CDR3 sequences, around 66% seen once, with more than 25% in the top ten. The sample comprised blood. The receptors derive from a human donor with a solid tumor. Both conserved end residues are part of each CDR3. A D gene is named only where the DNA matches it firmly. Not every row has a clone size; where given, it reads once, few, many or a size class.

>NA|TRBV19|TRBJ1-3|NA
CASSPVQGNTIYF
TGTGCCAGTAGTCCCGTCCAGGGAAACACCATATATTTT
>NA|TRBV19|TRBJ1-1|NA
CASRFRGEAFF
TGTGCCAGTCGGTTCCGCGGTGAAGCTTTCTTT
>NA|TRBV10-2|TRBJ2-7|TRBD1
CASVNRGPSYEQYF
TGCGCCAGCGTGAACAGGGGCCCCTCCTACGAGCAGTACTTC
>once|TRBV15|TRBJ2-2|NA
CATSGDHNSGELFF
TGTGCCACCAGCGGAGATCATAACTCCGGGGAGCTGTTTTTT
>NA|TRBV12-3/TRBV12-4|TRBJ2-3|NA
CASSLASLFTDTQYF
TGTGCCAGCAGTTTAGCGAGTCTTTTCACAGATACGCAGTATTTT
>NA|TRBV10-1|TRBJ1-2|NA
CASSESLTHVYTF
TGCGCCAGCAGTGAGTCTCTAACGCATGTCTACACCTTC
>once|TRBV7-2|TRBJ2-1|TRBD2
CASSQGLAGYNEQFF
TGTGCCAGCAGCCAGGGACTAGCTGGCTACAATGAGCAGTTCTTC
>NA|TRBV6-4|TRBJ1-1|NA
CASSLRGNTEAFF
TGTGCCAGCAGTCTACGGGGGAACACTGAAGCTTTCTTT
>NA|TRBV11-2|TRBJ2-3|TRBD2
CASSIETSVVADTQYF
TGTGCCAGCAGCATCGAGACTAGCGTAGTGGCAGATACGCAGTATTTT
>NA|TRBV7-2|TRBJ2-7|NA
CASSYRRDKSYEQYF
TGTGCCAGCAGTTACCGCCGGGACAAAAGCTACGAGCAGTACTTC
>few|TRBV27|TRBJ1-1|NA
CASSLSANTEAFF
TGTGCCAGCAGTTTATCGGCCAACACTGAAGCTTTCTTT
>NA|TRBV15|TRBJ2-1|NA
CATSRDIGGEQFF
TGTGCCACCAGCAGAGATATTGGCGGGGAGCAGTTCTTC
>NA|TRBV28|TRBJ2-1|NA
CASSLGLALWDEQFF
TGTGCCAGCAGTTTAGGGCTAGCGCTCTGGGATGAGCAGTTCTTC
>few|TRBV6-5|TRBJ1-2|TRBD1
CASRGTGENYGYTF
TGTGCCAGCAGGGGGACAGGGGAGAACTATGGCTACACCTTC
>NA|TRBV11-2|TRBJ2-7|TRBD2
CASSRYGGAYEQYF
TGTGCCAGCAGCAGGTACGGGGGGGCCTACGAGCAGTACTTC
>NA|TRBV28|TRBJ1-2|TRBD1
CASSLNHRGSGYTF
TGTGCCAGCAGTTTGAATCACAGGGGGAGTGGCTACACCTTC
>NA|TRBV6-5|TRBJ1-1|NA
CASSNHTEAFF
TGTGCCAGCAGTAACCACACTGAAGCTTTCTTT
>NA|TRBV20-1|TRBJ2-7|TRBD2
CSARGLAGFEQYF
TGCAGTGCTAGAGGACTAGCGGGATTCGAGCAGTACTTC
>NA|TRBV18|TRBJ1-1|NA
CASSTKENTEAFF
TGTGCCAGCTCAACCAAGGAGAACACTGAAGCTTTCTTT
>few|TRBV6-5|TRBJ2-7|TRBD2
CASRRAGGPQEQYF
TGTGCCAGCAGGAGAGCGGGAGGGCCTCAAGAGCAGTACTTC
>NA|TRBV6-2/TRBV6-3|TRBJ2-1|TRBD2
CASRRSLAEREQFF
TGTGCCAGCCGCAGGTCACTAGCGGAGCGGGAGCAGTTCTTC
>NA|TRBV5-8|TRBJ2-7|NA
CASSLIRLYELYF
TGTGCCAGCAGCTTAATCAGACTCTACGAGCTGTACTTC
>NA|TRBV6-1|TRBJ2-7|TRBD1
CASSLGQGAYEQYF
TGTGCCAGCAGTCTCGGACAGGGGGCCTACGAGCAGTACTTC
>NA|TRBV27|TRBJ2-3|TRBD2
CASSWGLAGGDTQYF
TGTGCCAGCAGTTGGGGACTAGCGGGAGGAGATACGCAGTATTTT
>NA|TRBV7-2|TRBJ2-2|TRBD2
CASSSTGLVGTGELFF
TGTGCCAGCAGCTCCACGGGACTAGTCGGTACCGGGGAGCTGTTTTTT
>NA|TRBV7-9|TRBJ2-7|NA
CASRGTYSYEQYF
TGTGCCAGCAGGGGAACGTACTCCTACGAGCAGTACTTC
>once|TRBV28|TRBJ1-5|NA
CASTSGGGRSNQPQHF
TGTGCCAGCACCTCTGGGGGGGGCCGAAGCAATCAGCCCCAGCATTTT
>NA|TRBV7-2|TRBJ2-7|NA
CASSSRAGSGIYEQYF
TGTGCCAGCAGCTCAAGGGCTGGGTCCGGGATCTACGAGCAGTACTTC
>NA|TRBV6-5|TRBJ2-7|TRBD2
CASSYDAGGNHYEQYF
TGTGCCAGCAGTTATGACGCGGGGGGAAACCACTACGAGCAGTACTTC
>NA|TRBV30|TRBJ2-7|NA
CAWSPVAVLYEQYF
TGTGCCTGGAGCCCGGTAGCGGTATTGTACGAGCAGTACTTC
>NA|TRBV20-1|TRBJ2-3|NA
CSARAGDTQYF
TGCAGTGCTCGGGCCGGGGATACGCAGTATTTT
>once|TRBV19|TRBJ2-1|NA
CASSIMGRGEQFF
TGTGCCAGTAGTATAATGGGGCGCGGGGAGCAGTTCTTC
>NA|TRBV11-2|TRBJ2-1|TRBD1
CASSTDRDNEQFF
TGTGCCAGCAGCACTGACAGGGACAATGAGCAGTTCTTC
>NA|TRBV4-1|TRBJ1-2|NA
CASSHRRSGYGYTF
TGCGCCAGCAGCCATAGGAGGAGCGGCTATGGCTACACCTTC
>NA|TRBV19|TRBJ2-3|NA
CASSITVRTDTQYF
TGTGCCAGTAGTATAACCGTTAGGACAGATACGCAGTATTTT
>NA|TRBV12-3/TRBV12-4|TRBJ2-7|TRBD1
CASSLGPRDRGYEQYF
TGTGCCAGCAGTTTAGGGCCCCGGGACAGGGGCTACGAGCAGTACTTC
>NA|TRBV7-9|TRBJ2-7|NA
CASSQTTTWVTSYEQYF
TGTGCCAGCAGCCAAACAACGACATGGGTTACCTCCTACGAGCAGTACTTC
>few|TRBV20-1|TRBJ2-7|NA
CSARDPTKSEQYF
TGCAGTGCTAGGGACCCGACGAAAAGCGAGCAGTACTTC
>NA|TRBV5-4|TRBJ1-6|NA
CASSDQGPRSPLHF
TGTGCCAGCAGCGATCAAGGGCCTCGTTCACCCCTCCACTTT
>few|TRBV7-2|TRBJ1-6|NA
CASSLEYNSPLHF
TGTGCCAGCAGCTTGGAGTATAATTCACCCCTCCACTTT
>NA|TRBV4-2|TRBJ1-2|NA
CASSQDGAEVYGYTF
TGTGCCAGCAGCCAAGACGGGGCAGAAGTCTATGGCTACACCTTC
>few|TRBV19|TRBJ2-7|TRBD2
CASSLGLAAPSYEQYF
TGTGCCAGTAGTCTGGGACTAGCGGCCCCTTCCTACGAGCAGTACTTC
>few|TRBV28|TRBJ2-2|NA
CASSLARDELFF
TGTGCCAGCAGTTTGGCCCGGGATGAGCTGTTTTTT